This T cell receptor (beta chain) was identified in a study of cytomegalovirus exposure and HLA in healthy donors. Whole-study findings and limits: As was reported, the HLA-A and HLA-B alleles of most subjects were accurately predicted from TCR beta sequences. CMV serostatus was the sole immune exposure data available.

PCR involved 60 Vbeta and 13 Jbeta primers. Sequencing was performed with immunoSEQ multiplex PCR; in TCRdb, only in-frame clones are kept and a portion is missing. The sample has some 150,000 clones, roughly 84% seen once. Trimming at V came to 7 bases and at J to 4 bases, leaving 9 bases not matched to a gene. This CDR3 spans 17 amino acids. Per germline, CDR1 MDHEN and CDR2 SYDVKM. Remarks on this clone: Its target is not known.

This chain joins TRBV28 and TRBJ2-2; 13 bases match TRBD2. This TCR was sampled from a woman aged 18-29 years in good health and CMV-seronegative. The sequenced sample was PBMCs. The CDR3 DNA reads as TGTGCCAGCATGGAACTAGCGGGAGGGCCCGGCACCGGGGAGCTGTTTTTT. This codes for CASMELAGGPGTGELFF.